The text below deals with one TCR beta chain. What it binds is unknown. The data were obtained in a study of cytomegalovirus exposure and HLA in healthy donors. Germline V CDR1 and CDR2: LNHDA, SQIVND (reference sequence). The length of the CDR3 is 19 residues. Trimming left V 5 bases short and J 6 bases short, with 29 bases between. Findings and limits, study-wide: CMV serostatus was the only immune exposure information that was available. Previous analysis showed most TCR beta V segments were productive about 90% or about 30% of the time.

Vbeta (60) and Jbeta (13) primers were used in the PCR. Assay: immunoSEQ multiplex PCR; the TCRdb copy retains only in-frame clones and omits some. Found here are around 200,000 clones; the top ten clones hold over 0.75%. This sequence was found in a woman aged 30 to 39 in good health and CMV-seropositive. The chain is built from TRBV19 and TRBJ1-3, with a possible D match to TRBD1 (6 bases). Material for sequencing was PBMCs. This CDR3 reads CASSRQRTVRPSLENTIYF. In nucleotides, the CDR3 is TGTGCCAGTAGTCGACAGAGGACAGTTAGGCCAAGTTTGGAAAACACCATATATTTT.